This entry lists 31 T cell receptor beta chains sequenced from one sample in a study of T cells expressing NK-cell markers. No DNA is given; TCRdb re-called the 5' RACE reads and lists each CDR3 protein once. Recorded for this sample: 400,000 to 450,000 distinct CDR3 sequences. Material: blood T cells: a sorted CD56 or NKG2C T cell subset, CD4+ or CD8+ T cells, or bulk PBMC T cells (not recorded which). The receptors shown here come from a woman aged 18 to 75 in good health.

The chain carries TRBV6-1 and TRBJ1-2. This CDR3 is 13 amino acids long. Per the germline V gene, CDR1 is MNHNS and CDR2 is SASEGT. CDR3 in amino acids: CASSEGGNYGYTF.

V usage is TRBV19 and J usage is TRBJ2-6. In germline, CDR1 is LNHDA, CDR2 SQIVND (reference sequence). This CDR3 has 14 residues. CDR3 in amino acids: CASKEFSGANVLTF.

V gene TRBV24-1 combines with J gene TRBJ1-1. The CDR3 covers 13 residues. Germline V lookup: CDR1 KGHDR, CDR2 SFDVKD. CDR3 region: CATSDSGRPEAFF.

The chain combines TRBV28 with TRBJ2-1; TCRdb selects TRBD2, and the lack of DNA leaves this call unchecked. Germline lookup yields CDR1 MDHEN and CDR2 SYDVKM. The CDR3 covers 19 residues. The CDR3 loop is CASIAGQGLAGGPGNEQFF.

This chain connects TRBV9 to TRBJ2-3; TCRdb calls TRBD1, which cannot be checked without DNA. The CDR3 has 16 amino acids. Germline CDR1 and CDR2: SGDLS and YYNGEE. The CDR3 loop reads CASSVNSGGWTDTQYF.

The J gene is TRBJ2-3, the V gene TRBV20-1; TCRdb selects TRBD2, and the lack of DNA leaves this call unchecked. The CDR3 runs to 14 residues. From germline, CDR1 is DFQATT and CDR2 SNEGSKA (reference sequence). The chain's CDR3 is CSAAGGIATDTQYF.

This chain links TRBV20-1 with TRBJ2-2; TCRdb calls TRBD1, which cannot be checked without DNA. The germline CDR1 and CDR2 sequences are DFQATT and SNEGSKA (reference sequence). The CDR3 has 14 amino acids. CDR3 sequence reads: CSARGTGNTGELFF.

This sequence joins TRBV6-1 and TRBJ2-2; the TRBD2 assignment by TCRdb is unverifiable without DNA. The CDR3 runs 14 residues. Germline V CDR1 and CDR2: MNHNS, SASEGT. CDR3 in amino acids: CASRGLAGTGELFF.

V and J are TRBV29-1 and TRBJ1-1; TCRdb's D call of TRBD1 is untestable without DNA. Germline V gene data show CDR1 as SQVTM and CDR2 as ANQGSEA. The CDR3 sequence is 11 residues long. CDR3 in amino acids: CSVQGLTEAFF.

This chain connects TRBV6-2 or TRBV6-3 to TRBJ2-7. The germline CDR1 and CDR2 sequences are MNHEY and SVGEGT. The CDR3 spans 12 residues. This CDR3 is CASREFSYEQYF.

The V call is TRBV6-5, the J call TRBJ2-1; the D gene TCRdb calls, TRBD2, cannot be checked with no DNA. The germline V gene has CDR1 MNHEY and CDR2 SVGAGI. The CDR3 runs 17 residues. The CDR3 here is CASSYTPSGGYYNEQFF.

V is TRBV27 and J is TRBJ1-6; as DNA is missing, the TRBD1 call by TCRdb cannot be tested. The CDR3 is 12 amino acids. Germline V gene lookup returns CDR1 MNHEY and CDR2 SMNVEV (reference sequence). The CDR3 here is CASRPRGSPLHF.

The rearrangement links TRBV6-5 to TRBJ2-1; TCRdb lists TRBD1, though no DNA is available to test this call. This CDR3 has 16 residues. CDR1 is MNHEY and CDR2 is SVGAGI in the germline V gene. Here the CDR3 reads CASSYSRWTGSDEQFF.

The J gene is TRBJ2-6, the V gene TRBV18. The CDR3 contains 14 residues. Germline loops: CDR1 KGHSH, CDR2 LQKENI. The CDR3: CASSPVAGANVLTF.

The chain recombines TRBV7-9 with TRBJ2-7; as DNA is missing, the TRBD1 call by TCRdb cannot be tested. CDR3 length: 14 residues. Germline loops: CDR1 SEHNR, CDR2 FQNEAQ (reference sequence). Here the CDR3 reads CASSLRQGPNEQYF.

This rearrangement joins TRBV7-9 to TRBJ2-5; as DNA is missing, the TRBD1 call by TCRdb cannot be tested. CDR1 and CDR2 (germline): SEHNR, FQNEAQ (reference sequence). The CDR3 consists of 15 residues. CDR3 residues: CASSATGRGEETQYF.

The chain combines TRBV2 with TRBJ2-7; TCRdb's D gene call, TRBD1, goes unchecked for lack of DNA. CDR1 and CDR2 from the germline V gene are SNHLY and FYNNEI. The CDR3 runs 15 residues. CDR3 protein: CASSQGQAYSYEQYF.

The rearrangement links TRBV7-3 to TRBJ2-1. Germline V CDR1 and CDR2: SGHTA, FQGTGA. The CDR3 loop spans 15 amino acids. The CDR3 protein is CASSLSPGSLNEQFF.

The chain employs TRBV5-1 and TRBJ1-5. The germline CDR1 and CDR2 sequences are SGHRS and YFSETQ. The CDR3 is made up of 13 amino acids. CDR3 in amino acids: CASSPGINQPQHF.

The rearrangement joins TRBV7-9 to TRBJ2-1; the D gene TCRdb calls, TRBD2, cannot be checked with no DNA. This CDR3 spans 17 amino acids. Germline CDR1 SEHNR, CDR2 FQNEAQ (reference sequence). CDR3 protein: CASSSRGLSGSFNEQFF.

J is TRBJ2-7 and V is TRBV18; lacking DNA, the TRBD1 call made by TCRdb goes unchecked. CDR3 length: 13 residues. The germline V gene encodes CDR1 KGHSH and CDR2 LQKENI. The CDR3 here is CASSPRDSYEQYF.

This rearrangement joins TRBV9 to TRBJ1-6; TCRdb proposes TRBD1, but this gene call is untestable without DNA. This CDR3 region has 15 residues. Germline V lookup: CDR1 SGDLS, CDR2 YYNGEE. The chain's CDR3 is CASSEGGQGISPLHF.

The V and J genes are TRBV20-1 and TRBJ2-1; TCRdb returns TRBD1, unconfirmable since there is no DNA. The CDR3 runs 14 residues. CDR1 and CDR2 from the germline V gene are DFQATT and SNEGSKA (reference sequence). This CDR3 reads CSAVTTTGYNEQFF.

V is TRBV20-1 and J is TRBJ1-5; TCRdb outputs TRBD1, but without DNA this stays unchecked. The CDR3 spans 15 residues. Germline CDR1 and CDR2: DFQATT and SNEGSKA (reference sequence). CDR3: CSARAETGDNQPQHF.

This chain connects TRBV4-3 to TRBJ2-3. The V gene's germline CDR1 is LGHNA and CDR2 YSLEER. This CDR3 is built from 14 residues. The CDR3 region is CASSQGSGTDTQYF.

The chain carries TRBV19 and TRBJ1-6; TCRdb gives TRBD1 as the D gene, but with no DNA this cannot be confirmed. Germline values: CDR1 LNHDA, CDR2 SQIVND (reference sequence). The CDR3 is 17 residues long. The CDR3 loop is CASSIIPGQGAGSPLHF.

The V call is TRBV7-8, the J call TRBJ1-5. Germline values: CDR1 SGHVS, CDR2 FQNEAQ. The CDR3 length is 14 residues. The CDR3 loop reads CASSPYAGEEPQHF. Filled out from reference TRBV7-8 and TRBJ1-5, the complete variable domain reads GAGVSQSPRYKVAKRGQDVALRCDPISGHVSLFWYQQALGQGPEFLTYFQNEAQLDKSGLPSDRFFAERPEGSVSTLKIQRTQQEDSAVYLCASSPYAGEEPQHFGDGTRLSIL.

The chain recombines TRBV11-2 with TRBJ2-4; lacking DNA, the TRBD1 call made by TCRdb goes unchecked. The germline gives CDR1 SGHAT, CDR2 FQNNGV. The CDR3 contains 11 residues. The CDR3 sequence is CASSLEGQRIF. Full variable domain (outside the CDR3, taken from reference TRBV11-2 and TRBJ2-4): EAGVAQSPRYKIIEKRQSVAFWCNPISGHATLYWYQQILGQGPKLLIQFQNNGVVDDSQLPKDRFSAERLKGVDSTLKIQPAKLEDSAVYLCASSLEGQRIFGAGTRLSVL.

The V and J genes are TRBV11-3 and TRBJ2-2; the D call of TRBD1 rests on TCRdb alone, since no DNA is present to check it. Germline CDR1 reads SGHNT; CDR2 reads YENEEA. This CDR3 region has 15 residues. The CDR3 reads CASSLDGTGEGELFF.

This chain links TRBV7-2 with TRBJ2-5. In germline, CDR1 is SGHTA, CDR2 FQGNSA. The CDR3 extends over 14 amino acids. The CDR3 here is CASSLGWYQETQYF.

This chain links TRBV5-1 with TRBJ1-6; the D gene TCRdb calls, TRBD1, cannot be checked with no DNA. The CDR3 has 14 amino acids. Germline CDR1 is SGHRS and CDR2 is YFSETQ. The CDR3 loop is CASSFQGSDSPLHF.